The source of this TCR beta chain is a study of OX40 agonist ivuxolimab in advanced cancers. This CDR3 has 12 residues. Germline CDR1 MGHDK, CDR2 SYGVNS. The germline V and J ends were trimmed by 6 bases and 8 bases, with 11 bases remaining between them. Generated by immunoSEQ multiplex PCR, the TCRdb table keeps only in-frame clones and is missing some. This sample carries about 40,000 clones, about 88% of them seen once, and the ten largest clones take around 13%. With autoimmune disease history or systemic immunosuppression, patients were excluded. This TCR was sampled from an adult with an advanced solid tumor such as melanoma, head and neck, liver or kidney cancer. This specimen was CD4+ or CD8+ T cells sorted from blood, taken in a trial of the OX40 agonist ivuxolimab. The rearrangement links TRBV25-1 to TRBJ1-5; D perhaps matches TRBD1 (5 bases). CDR3 sequence: CASSWGREPQHF. The CDR3 DNA reads TGTGCCAGCAGCTGGGGCAGGGAGCCCCAGCATTTT.